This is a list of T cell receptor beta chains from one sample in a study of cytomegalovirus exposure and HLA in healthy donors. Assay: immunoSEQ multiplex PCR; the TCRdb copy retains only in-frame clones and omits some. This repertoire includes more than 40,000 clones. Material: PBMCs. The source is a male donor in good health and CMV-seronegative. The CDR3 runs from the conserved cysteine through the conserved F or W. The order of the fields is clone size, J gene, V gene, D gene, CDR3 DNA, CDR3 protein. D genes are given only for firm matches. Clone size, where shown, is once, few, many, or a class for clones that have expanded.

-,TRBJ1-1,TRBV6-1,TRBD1,TGTGCCAGCAGTGAACGGCGGACAGGTGCTGAAGCTTTCTTT,CASSERRTGAEAFF
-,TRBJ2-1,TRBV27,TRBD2,TGTGCCAGCAGTTTATTCGTTCGCCGGGCGGGGGAACACAATGAGCAGTTCTTC,CASSLFVRRAGEHNEQFF
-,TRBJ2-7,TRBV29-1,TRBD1,TGCAGCGTGGACAGGGGGCGCATCGGCGAGCAGTACTTC,CSVDRGRIGEQYF
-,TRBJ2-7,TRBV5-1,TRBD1,TGCGCCAGCAGCTCGACAGGGGCCAAATCCTACGAGCAGTACTTC,CASSSTGAKSYEQYF
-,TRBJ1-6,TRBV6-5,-,TGTGCCAGCAGTTACCTGAGTGGGAGGAATAATTCACCCCTCCACTTT,CASSYLSGRNNSPLHF
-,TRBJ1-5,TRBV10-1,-,TGCGCCAGCCGTGGGGGCCTTAGCAATCAGCCCCAGCATTTT,CASRGGLSNQPQHF
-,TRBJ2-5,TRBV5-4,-,TGTGCCAGCAGCTTGTCACCCGGGACATCCCAAGAGACCCAGTACTTC,CASSLSPGTSQETQYF
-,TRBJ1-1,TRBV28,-,TGTGCCAGCAGTCCCCCGGCAGGGGTGAACACTGAAGCTTTCTTT,CASSPPAGVNTEAFF
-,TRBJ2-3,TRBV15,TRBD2,TGTGCCACCAGCAGGCGACTAGCGGAGGGGACAGATACGCAGTATTTT,CATSRRLAEGTDTQYF
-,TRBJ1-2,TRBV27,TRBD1,TGTGCCAGCAGTTGGGACAGGGGATATGGCTACACCTTC,CASSWDRGYGYTF
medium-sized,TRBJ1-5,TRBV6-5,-,TGTGCCAGCGGGGCGGGGGCGCCCCAGCATTTT,CASGAGAPQHF
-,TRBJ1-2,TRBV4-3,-,TGCGCCAGCAGCCAAGATAGCGGGGTGCGAAATGGCTACACCTTC,CASSQDSGVRNGYTF
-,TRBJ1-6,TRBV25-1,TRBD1,TGTGCCAGCAGAGGACAGGGTGGGTCACCCCTCCACTTT,CASRGQGGSPLHF
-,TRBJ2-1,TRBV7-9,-,TGTGCCAGCAAGCGGGCCGGGGCGCGCAATGAGCAGTTCTTC,CASKRAGARNEQFF
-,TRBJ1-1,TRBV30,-,TGTGCCTGGAGGCCCCCAGGGGCCCAGAACACTGAAGCTTTCTTT,CAWRPPGAQNTEAFF
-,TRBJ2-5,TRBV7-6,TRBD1,TGTGCCAGCAGCCGGGGACAGGGCGAGACCCAGTACTTC,CASSRGQGETQYF
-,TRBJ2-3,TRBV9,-,TGTGCCAGCAGTTACAGGCTAACAGATACGCAGTATTTT,CASSYRLTDTQYF
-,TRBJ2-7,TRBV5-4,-,TGTGCCAGCAGCTTGGGGGCGGAGGTCTACGAGCAGTACTTC,CASSLGAEVYEQYF
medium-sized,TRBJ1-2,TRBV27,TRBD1,TGCGCCAGCAGAAACCGGGACAGTCAGTTCTATGGCTACACCTTC,CASRNRDSQFYGYTF
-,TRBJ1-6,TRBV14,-,TGTGCCAGCAGCCAAGAAATTGGCGGGTCCTATAATTCACCCCTCCACTTT,CASSQEIGGSYNSPLHF
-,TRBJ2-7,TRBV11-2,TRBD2,TGTGCCAGCAGCCCCACTAGCGGAACCTACGAGCAGTACTTC,CASSPTSGTYEQYF
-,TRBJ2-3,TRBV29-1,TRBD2,TGCAGCGTGTCTAGCGGGGTGGGAGATACGCAGTATTTT,CSVSSGVGDTQYF
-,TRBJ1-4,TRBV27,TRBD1,TGTGCCAGCAGGACAGGGCTGGGGGAAAAACTGTTTTTT,CASRTGLGEKLFF
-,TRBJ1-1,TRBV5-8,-,TGTGCCAGCAGCTTGGTCGTGGGCGGAGGAGTCACTGAAGCTTTCTTT,CASSLVVGGGVTEAFF
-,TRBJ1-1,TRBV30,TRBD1,TGTGCCTGGAGGGGGGACAGTCTTAACACTGAAGCTTTCTTT,CAWRGDSLNTEAFF
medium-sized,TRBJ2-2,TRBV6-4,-,TGTGCCAGCAGTGACAGGGGCACCGGGGAGCTGTTTTTT,CASSDRGTGELFF
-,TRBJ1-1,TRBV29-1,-,TGCAGCGTTGAAGGAGGGAACACTGAAGCTTTCTTT,CSVEGGNTEAFF
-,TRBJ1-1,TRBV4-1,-,TGCGCCAGCAGCCAAGATAGAAACACTGAAGCTTTCTTT,CASSQDRNTEAFF
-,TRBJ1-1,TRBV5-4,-,TGTGCCAGCACCATGAGTGGGGCGGGGACTGAAGCTTTCTTT,CASTMSGAGTEAFF
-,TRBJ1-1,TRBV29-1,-,TGCAGCGTTAACGAAGGGGACACTGAAGCTTTCTTT,CSVNEGDTEAFF
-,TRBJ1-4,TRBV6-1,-,TGTGCCAGCAGTGACGAGGCCATTAATCCACTGTTTTTT,CASSDEAINPLFF
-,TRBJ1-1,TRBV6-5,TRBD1,TGTGCCAGCAGTTACCTACAGGGGGGGGTCACTGAAGCTTTCTTT,CASSYLQGGVTEAFF
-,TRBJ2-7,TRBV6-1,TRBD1,TGTGCCAGCAGTGGGACAGGGTTTGGCGAGCAGTACTTC,CASSGTGFGEQYF
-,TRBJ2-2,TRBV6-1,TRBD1,TGTGCCAGCAGTGTACAGGGGGCCTTGAACACCGGGGAGCTGTTTTTT,CASSVQGALNTGELFF
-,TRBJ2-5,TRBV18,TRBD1,TGTGCCAGCTCACCACCGTTAGGGGGCGAGGGAGAGACCCAGTACTTC,CASSPPLGGEGETQYF
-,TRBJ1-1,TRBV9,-,TGTGCCAGCAGCGGAGCCGGGATCCCGGGGACTGAAGCTTTCTTT,CASSGAGIPGTEAFF
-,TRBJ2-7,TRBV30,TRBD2,TGTGCCTGGACTAGGGTAGCGGGGGGCGAGCAGTACTTC,CAWTRVAGGEQYF
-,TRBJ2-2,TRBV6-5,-,TGTGCCAGCAGTTACTCAGAAGGGGTTAGCGGGGAGCTGTTTTTT,CASSYSEGVSGELFF
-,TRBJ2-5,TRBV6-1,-,TGTGCCAGCAGTCAGGGGTACCAAGAGACCCAGTACTTC,CASSQGYQETQYF
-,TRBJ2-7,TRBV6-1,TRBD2,TGTGCCAGCAGGACTAGCGGGGGGGCCCACGAGCAGTACTTC,CASRTSGGAHEQYF
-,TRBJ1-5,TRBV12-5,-,TGTGCTAGTGGTTTGGGCGGGGGAGGTCAGCCCCAGCATTTT,CASGLGGGGQPQHF
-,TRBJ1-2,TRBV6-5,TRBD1,TGTGCCAGCAGGGGACAGGGTGTAGGGTATGGCTACACCTTC,CASRGQGVGYGYTF
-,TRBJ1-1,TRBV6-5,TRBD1,TGTGCCAGCAATTACAGGGGGACCTCTGAAGCTTTCTTT,CASNYRGTSEAFF
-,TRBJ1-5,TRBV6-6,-,TGTGCCAGCACGGGAACAAATAGCAATCAGCCCCAGCATTTT,CASTGTNSNQPQHF
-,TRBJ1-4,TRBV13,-,TGTGCCAGCAGACGGGACAAAAATGAAAAACTGTTTTTT,CASRRDKNEKLFF
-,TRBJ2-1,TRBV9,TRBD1,TGTGCCAGCAGCCCGACAGGGTCTGGGACCAATGAGCAGTTCTTC,CASSPTGSGTNEQFF
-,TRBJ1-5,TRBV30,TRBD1,TGTGCCTGGAGTCCGGAGACAGGGGTGAGTCAGCCCCAGCATTTT,CAWSPETGVSQPQHF
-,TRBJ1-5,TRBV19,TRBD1,TGTGCCAGTAGGATGGGACAGGGGGTTGATCAGCCCCAGCATTTT,CASRMGQGVDQPQHF
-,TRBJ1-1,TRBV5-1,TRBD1,TGCGCCAGCAGTCGAGGGGGCGAGGACACTGAAGCTTTCTTT,CASSRGGEDTEAFF
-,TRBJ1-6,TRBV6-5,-,TGTGCCAGCAGTTATAAAAATTCACCCCTCCACTTT,CASSYKNSPLHF
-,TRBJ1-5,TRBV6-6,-,TGTGCCAGCAGTTACTCCCAGGTGAGCAATCAGCCCCAGCATTTT,CASSYSQVSNQPQHF
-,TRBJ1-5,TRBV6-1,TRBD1,TGTGCCAGCATAGGGACAGGCCGCAATCAGCCCCAGCATTTT,CASIGTGRNQPQHF